This TCR beta chain was obtained from a study of shared clonotypes between healthy human individuals. Study-level findings and limits: Compared with memory subsets, naive subsets generally had larger estimated richness.

Sequenced by immunoSEQ multiplex PCR; TCRdb stores in-frame clones only, minus some. The sample shows fewer than 350,000 clones, around 87% of them seen only once. In regard to this clone: The antigen is undetermined.

Between the trimmed V and J ends, which lost 0 bases and 5 bases, there was a span of 11 bases. Germline CDR1 reads SGDLS; CDR2 reads YYNGEE. This CDR3 region has 14 residues. This clonotype originated in a man aged 18 to 30 in good health. The chain is built from TRBV9 and TRBJ1-2; TRBD1 might be the D (6 bases). The sequenced sample was memory CD8+ T cells sorted from blood. Subset specified: CD45RO+ cells pooled with CCR7-negative TemRA cells. In nucleotides, the CDR3 is TGTGCCAGCAGCGTAGCTGAGGGGGGGTATGGCTACACCTTC. Amino acids: CASSVAEGGYGYTF.